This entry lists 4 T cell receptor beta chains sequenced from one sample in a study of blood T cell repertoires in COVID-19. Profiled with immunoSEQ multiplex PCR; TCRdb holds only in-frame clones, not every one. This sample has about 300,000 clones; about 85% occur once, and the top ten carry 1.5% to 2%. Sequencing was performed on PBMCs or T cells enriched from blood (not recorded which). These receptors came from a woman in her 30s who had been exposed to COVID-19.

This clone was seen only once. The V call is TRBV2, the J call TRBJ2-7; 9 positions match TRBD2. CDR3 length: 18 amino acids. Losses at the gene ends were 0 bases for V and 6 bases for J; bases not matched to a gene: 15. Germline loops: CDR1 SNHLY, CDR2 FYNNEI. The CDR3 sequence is CASSEALSRAGGPPEQYF. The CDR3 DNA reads TGTGCCAGCAGTGAAGCGCTCTCGAGAGCGGGAGGCCCGCCCGAGCAGTACTTC.

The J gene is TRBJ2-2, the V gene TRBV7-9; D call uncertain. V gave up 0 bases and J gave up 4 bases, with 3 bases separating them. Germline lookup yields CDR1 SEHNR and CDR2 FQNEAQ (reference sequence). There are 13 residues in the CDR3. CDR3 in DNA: TGTGCCAGCAGCTTAGCGCGCACCGGGGAGCTGTTTTTT. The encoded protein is CASSLARTGELFF.

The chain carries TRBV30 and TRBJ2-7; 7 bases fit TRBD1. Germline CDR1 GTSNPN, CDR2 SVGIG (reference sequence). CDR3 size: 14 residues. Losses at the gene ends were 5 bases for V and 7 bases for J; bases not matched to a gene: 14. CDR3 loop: CAWSRQGSSGEQYF. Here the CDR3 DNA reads TGTGCCTGGTCGAGACAGGGTTCCTCGGGTGAGCAGTACTTC.

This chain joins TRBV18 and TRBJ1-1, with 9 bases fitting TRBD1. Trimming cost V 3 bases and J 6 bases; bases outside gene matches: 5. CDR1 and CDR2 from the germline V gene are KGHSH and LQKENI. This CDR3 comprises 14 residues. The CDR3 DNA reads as TGTGCCAGCTCACCTCCGGGACAGGGAGCTGAAGCTTTCTTT. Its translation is CASSPPGQGAEAFF.